The 9 T cell receptor beta chains listed next were all sequenced from one sample in a study of shared clonotypes between healthy human individuals (dated by TCRdb to between 2020 and 2021). CD8 naive samples consisted of CD45RO-negative cells that were positively selected for CCR7, yielding a CD45RA+CCR7+ population without TemRA cells. Library creation used the immunoSEQ multiplex PCR assay. TCRdb's version of the immuneACCESS table is confined to in-frame rearrangements and falls short of the full clone set. An unresolved V gene accounts for under half of the shortfall where checked; the remainder is of unknown origin. Recorded for this sample are approximately 840,000 clones; 96% of them occurred a single time. The ten biggest clones cover less than 0.3% of the sample. Input material: naive CD8+ T cells sorted from blood. The cell subset or site label for this specimen denotes: CD45RA+CCR7+. The receptors here all came from a man younger than 40 in good health.

The chain is built from TRBV7-9 and TRBJ2-7, with TRBD1 matching over 9 bases. The CDR3 runs 13 residues. The V segment lost 5 bases and the J segment 2 bases; nucleotides outside the gene matches: 1. Germline-derived CDR1 and CDR2 are SEHNR and FQNEAQ (reference sequence). CDR3 loop: CASSRDRAYEQYF. Written as DNA, the CDR3 is TGTGCCAGCAGCAGGGACAGGGCCTACGAGCAGTACTTC.

This chain links TRBV29-1 with TRBJ2-7, with TRBD1 matching 12 bases. This CDR3 spans 15 amino acids. Per the germline V gene, CDR1 is SQVTM and CDR2 is ANQGSEA. Trimming cost V 1 base and J 7 bases; bases outside gene matches: 8. CDR3 sequence reads: CSVEGGTGGGSEQYF. The CDR3 DNA is TGCAGCGTTGAAGGCGGGACAGGGGGCGGGTCAGAGCAGTACTTC.

The chain uses TRBV5-1 and TRBJ2-7, with a weak D call TRBD1 (5 bases). The V gene's germline CDR1 is SGHRS and CDR2 YFSETQ. There are 17 residues in the CDR3. The ends were cut back, 1 base at V and 6 bases at J, with 23 bases in the middle. The DNA for the CDR3 is TGCGCCAGCAGCTTGAGGGGAAGTGGGGCGCTTTTGATCGAGCAGTACTTC. Its protein product is CASSLRGSGALLIEQYF.

The genes are TRBV19 and TRBJ2-7; D gene uncertain. This CDR3 has 14 residues. Germline CDR1 LNHDA, CDR2 SQIVND (reference sequence). V was clipped by 5 bases and J by 1 base, with 12 bases between them. In nucleotides, the CDR3 is TGTGCCAGTAGTTCCTACCGAGGATCCTACGAGCAGTACTTC. Its protein is CASSSYRGSYEQYF.

The DNA of the CDR3 is TGTGCCAGCAGTTTGTTATTGAACACTGAAGCTTTCTTT. Amino acid sequence: CASSLLLNTEAFF. This chain connects TRBV28 to TRBJ1-1; D remains unclear. Germline CDR1 is MDHEN and CDR2 is SYDVKM. Deletions cut 3 bases from V and 0 bases from J, with 5 bases between. CDR3 length: 13 residues.

The chain recombines TRBV10-1 with TRBJ2-7, with D tentatively TRBD1 (5 bases). The CDR3 spans 14 residues. Germline assignment: CDR1 WNHNN and CDR2 SYGVQD (reference sequence). Between the trimmed V and J ends, which lost 3 bases and 0 bases, there was a span of 9 bases. This CDR3 reads CASSDFQGSYEQYF. CDR3 sequence (DNA): TGCGCCAGCAGTGATTTCCAGGGCTCCTACGAGCAGTACTTC.

The V and J genes are TRBV15 and TRBJ2-5; D not certain. CDR3 size: 13 residues. Germline assignment: CDR1 LNHNV and CDR2 YYDKDF (reference sequence). V lost 8 bases to trimming and J lost 0 bases, with 10 bases between them. The CDR3 sequence is CATATMYQETQYF. CDR3 coding DNA: TGTGCCACCGCCACGATGTACCAAGAGACCCAGTACTTC.

V gene TRBV27 combines with J gene TRBJ2-2, with 10 bases aligning to TRBD1. V lost 4 bases, J lost 6 bases, and 8 bases stayed unmatched. This CDR3 has 16 residues. Germline V gene sequence: CDR1 MNHEY, CDR2 SMNVEV (reference sequence). CDR3 coding DNA: TGTGCCAGCAGTTCTCCCGGGACAGGGGTGCCCGGGGAGCTGTTTTTT. This sequence encodes CASSSPGTGVPGELFF.

A remark on this clone: Different DNA sequences within this sample yield the same CDR3. CDR3 protein: CASSYGTRAYEQYF. The DNA for the CDR3 is TGTGCCAGCAGCTATGGGACTAGGGCCTACGAGCAGTACTTC. This sequence joins TRBV11-2 and TRBJ2-7; 8 bases agree with TRBD2. J gave up 2 bases and V 4 bases, and 4 bases lay outside the gene matches. Germline V gene lookup returns CDR1 SGHAT and CDR2 FQNNGV. CDR3 length equals 14 residues.